The 20 T cell receptor beta chains below come from one sample, sequenced in a study of T cells in Graves' hyperthyroidism and ophthalmopathy. Researchers took RNA transcripts and amplified the TCR beta CDR3 regions from them. Using the HTBI primer set, a first-round RT-PCR was run on the TCR CDR3. Via MiXCR, TCRdb re-called the multiplex PCR reads, giving one row per CDR3 protein. Of nearly 600,000 distinct CDR3 sequences listed, approximately 15% are singletons. The sample comprised blood. The receptors derive from a woman aged 18-29 years with Graves' ophthalmopathy.

This clonotype was observed many times. The chain uses TRBV12-3 or TRBV12-4 and TRBJ2-7, with D perhaps being TRBD1 or TRBD2 (5 bases each). Trimming removed 11 bases from V and 2 bases from J, with 19 bases in between. The CDR3 has 14 amino acids. CDR3: CASTAGTHAYEQYF. DNA for the CDR3: TGTGCCTCCACAGCCGGGACCCACGCCTACGAGCAGTACTTC.

This clonotype showed up just a few times. This chain links TRBV7-9 with TRBJ2-7; D gene uncertain. Trimming stripped 1 base from V and 5 bases from J, with 12 bases between. The CDR3 has 14 residues. Per the germline V gene, CDR1 is SEHNR and CDR2 is FQNEAQ (reference sequence). CDR3 DNA sequence: TGTGCCAGCAGCTTAGAAGGCAGGTCCCACGAGCAGTACTTC. Amino acids: CASSLEGRSHEQYF.

This clonotype has a handful of counts. V usage is TRBV4-1 and J usage is TRBJ1-4; a possible D gene is TRBD1 (5 bases). V was shortened by 4 bases and J by 7 bases, with 10 bases between the two germline ends. CDR1 and CDR2 from the germline V gene are MGHRA and YSYEKL. The CDR3 covers 13 residues. CDR3: CASSRATAEKLFF. In DNA, the CDR3 is TGCGCCAGCAGCCGGGCGACAGCTGAAAAACTGTTTTTT.

This clonotype was detected many times. The chain carries TRBV29-1 and TRBJ2-5; 7 nucleotides agree with TRBD1. Germline loops: CDR1 SQVTM, CDR2 ANQGSEA. After removal of 8 bases from V and 2 bases from J, the junction contained 5 bases not matched to a gene. This CDR3 region has 12 residues. CDR3 nucleotide sequence: TGCAGCTCCCGACAGGGTCAAGAGACCCAGTACTTC. Its protein is CSSRQGQETQYF.

This clonotype occurred once. The V and J genes are TRBV27 and TRBJ1-2, with 7 bases fitting TRBD1. CDR1 is MNHEY and CDR2 is SMNVEV in the germline V gene (reference sequence). Unmatched junction bases numbered 6, after V lost 6 bases and J lost 2 bases. CDR3 length equals 14 residues. The CDR3 region has the DNA TGTGCCAGCAGACCGAAGACAGGGAACTATGGCTACACCTTC. Translation: CASRPKTGNYGYTF.

This clonotype was seen repeatedly, ten times or more. The J gene is TRBJ2-7, the V gene TRBV7-9; TRBD1 agrees at 8 bases. The CDR3 has 14 residues. Germline CDR1 SEHNR, CDR2 FQNEAQ (reference sequence). Trimming removed 3 bases from V and 6 bases from J; junction bases left unmatched: 7. The chain's CDR3 is CASSFVSTGVEQYF. The CDR3 DNA follows: TGTGCCAGCAGCTTTGTCTCGACAGGGGTCGAGCAGTACTTC.

Many counts were recorded for this clonotype. The junction departs from germline at one end; a sequencing error may be responsible. The chain uses TRBV5-5 and TRBJ1-4; TRBD1 is a possible D gene (5 bases). Germline CDR1 and CDR2: SGHKS and YYEKEE (reference sequence). The CDR3 extends over 16 amino acids. Here the CDR3 reads CASSRGRSRAKEKLFF. As DNA, the CDR3 is TGTGCCAGCAGCAGGGGCCGGTCGAGGGCTAAGGAAAAACTGTTTTTT.

The rearrangement joins TRBV3-1 to TRBJ1-6; 7 bases fit TRBD1. The CDR3 consists of 16 residues. CDR1 is LGHDT and CDR2 is YNNKEL in the germline V gene (reference sequence). After removal of 4 bases from V and 2 bases from J, the junction contained 5 bases not matched to a gene. The CDR3 protein is CASSLRQGTYNSPLHF. The CDR3 coding sequence is TGTGCCAGCAGCCTGAGACAGGGAACCTATAATTCACCCCTCCACTTT.

In this sample, this clonotype turned up a few times. The CDR3 protein is CASSQDSWPGYNSPLHF. DNA of the CDR3: TGTGCCAGCAGCCAAGATTCTTGGCCAGGGTATAATTCACCCCTCCACTTT. The rearrangement links TRBV3-1 to TRBJ1-6; possible D gene TRBD1, 5 bases. The CDR3 has 17 residues. Trimming shortened V by 0 bases and J by 4 bases, and 13 bases separated the two germline ends. The V gene's germline CDR1 is LGHDT and CDR2 YNNKEL (reference sequence).

Comment on this clonotype: A much larger clone lies a single base off, so this may be a read error. The chain recombines TRBV12-3 or TRBV12-4 with TRBJ1-3; the D is unclear. V gave up 3 bases and J gave up 3 bases, with 6 bases separating them. This CDR3 is 13 amino acids long. The CDR3 here is CASSFGNGNTIYF. CDR3 coding DNA: TGTGCCAGCAGTTTCGGGAATGGAAACACCATATATTTT.

This clonotype was counted ten times or more. The CDR3 coding sequence is TGCGCCAGCAGCCAAGATGGGACTAGCGCCGTCTACGAGCAGTACTTC. Amino acids: CASSQDGTSAVYEQYF. This chain connects TRBV4-1 to TRBJ2-7; 10 bases line up with TRBD2. The CDR3 consists of 16 residues. V lost 0 bases and J lost 3; bases outside the gene matches: 5. In germline, CDR1 is MGHRA, CDR2 YSYEKL.

This clonotype was found many times. This chain uses TRBV5-1 with TRBJ2-7; D might be TRBD1 or TRBD2, each matching 5 bases. This CDR3 region has 14 residues. Germline CDR1 and CDR2: SGHRS and YFSETQ. With 2 bases removed from V and 10 bases from J, the gap between germline ends came to 19 bases. The CDR3 DNA reads as TGCGCCAGCAGCTTAGCCGGGGCCGGGCCAGAACAGTACTTC. This gives the protein CASSLAGAGPEQYF.

Ten or more counts support this clonotype. The chain is built from TRBV28 and TRBJ1-1, with no clear D. The ends were cut back, 3 bases at V and 7 bases at J, with 6 bases in the middle. Germline CDR1 is MDHEN and CDR2 is SYDVKM. CDR3 length: 11 residues. The CDR3 region has the DNA TGTGCCAGCAGTTTTGGAATTGAAGCTTTCTTT. This sequence encodes CASSFGIEAFF.

The V and J genes are TRBV5-4 and TRBJ2-7, with 7 bases fitting TRBD2. V was clipped by 5 bases and J by 5 bases; unmatched bases: 13. The CDR3 runs to 15 residues. CDR1 and CDR2 from the germline V gene are SGHNT and YYREEE (reference sequence). DNA for the CDR3: TGTGCCAGCAGACGGTGGGGGGGTGGGTTCGACGAGCAGTACTTC. Its translation is CASRRWGGGFDEQYF.

This clonotype has at least ten counts. The chain couples TRBV6-1 to TRBJ2-5; TRBD1 aligns across 8 bases. CDR3 length: 17 amino acids. Germline values: CDR1 MNHNS, CDR2 SASEGT. V was pared by 0 bases and J by 2 bases, with 8 bases of the junction left unmatched. CDR3 region: CASSEARAGGEQETQYF. The DNA for the CDR3 is TGTGCCAGCAGTGAAGCGCGGGCAGGGGGCGAGCAAGAGACCCAGTACTTC.

In this sample, this clonotype turned up a few times. This chain uses TRBV24-1 with TRBJ1-1; TRBD1 might be the D (5 bases). Looked up from germline, CDR1 is KGHDR and CDR2 is SFDVKD. The CDR3 totals 15 residues. The V end was cut by 3 bases, the J end by 7 bases, with 17 bases between. CDR3 nucleotide sequence: TGTGCCACCAGTGATCCGACAGAAGGCCGGGATGAAGCTTTCTTT. Its translation is CATSDPTEGRDEAFF.

This clonotype came up many times. The J gene is TRBJ2-1, the V gene TRBV27; D possibly corresponds to TRBD1 (6 bases). The V and J ends lost 5 bases and 5 bases respectively, with 25 bases between them. Germline CDR1 reads MNHEY; CDR2 reads SMNVEV (reference sequence). The CDR3 consists of 18 residues. DNA for the CDR3: TGTGCCAGCAGTCCTATGGGGCCTCCGGGACCAGGGGACAATGAGCAGTTCTTC. Translating gives CASSPMGPPGPGDNEQFF.

At least ten counts were recorded for this clonotype. This chain joins TRBV7-3 and TRBJ2-2; no clear D. The CDR3 spans 13 residues. Between the trimmed V and J ends, which lost 5 bases and 4 bases, there was a span of 8 bases. CDR1 is SGHTA and CDR2 is FQGTGA in the germline V gene. CDR3 nucleotides: TGTGCCAGCAGCCTTGGCCCCACCGGGGAGCTGTTTTTT. Protein sequence: CASSLGPTGELFF. The variable domain in full, with the rest retrieved from reference TRBV7-3 and TRBJ2-2, is GAGVSQTPSNKVTEKGKYVELRCDPISGHTALYWYRQSLGQGPEFLIYFQGTGAADDSGLPNDRFFAVRPEGSVSTLKIQRTERGDSAVYLCASSLGPTGELFFGEGSRLTVL.

This clonotype was counted ten times or more. The rearrangement joins TRBV12-3 or TRBV12-4 to TRBJ1-4; D may be TRBD1 (5 bases). V dropped 6 bases and J dropped 4 bases, with 15 bases sitting between them. This CDR3 is 15 amino acids long. This CDR3 is CASSSSGGVNEKLFF. The CDR3 DNA is TGTGCCAGCAGCTCTTCCGGGGGGGTTAATGAAAAACTGTTTTTT.

The chain carries TRBV9 and TRBJ2-7, with D perhaps matching TRBD2 (6 bases). The germline V gene encodes CDR1 SGDLS and CDR2 YYNGEE. The CDR3 runs 15 residues. V was cut by 0 bases and J by 0 bases, with 10 bases left in between. The CDR3 bases are TGTGCCAGCAGCGTAGCATGGGACTCCTCCTACGAGCAGTACTTC. Translation: CASSVAWDSSYEQYF.